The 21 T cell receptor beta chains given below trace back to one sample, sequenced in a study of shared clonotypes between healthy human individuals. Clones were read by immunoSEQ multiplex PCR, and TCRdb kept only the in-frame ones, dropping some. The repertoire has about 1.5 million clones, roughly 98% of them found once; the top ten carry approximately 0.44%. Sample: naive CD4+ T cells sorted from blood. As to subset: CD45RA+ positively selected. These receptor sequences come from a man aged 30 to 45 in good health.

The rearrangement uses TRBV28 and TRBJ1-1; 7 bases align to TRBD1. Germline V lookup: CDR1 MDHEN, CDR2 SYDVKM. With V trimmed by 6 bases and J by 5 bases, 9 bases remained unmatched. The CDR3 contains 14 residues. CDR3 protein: CASSGGGVWTEAFF. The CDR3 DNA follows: TGTGCCAGCAGCGGAGGGGGCGTCTGGACTGAAGCTTTCTTT.

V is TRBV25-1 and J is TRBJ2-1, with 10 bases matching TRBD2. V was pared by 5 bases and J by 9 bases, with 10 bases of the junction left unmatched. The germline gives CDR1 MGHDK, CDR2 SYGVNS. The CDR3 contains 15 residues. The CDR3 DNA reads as TGTGCCAGCAGTTCACTAGCGGGGAGTACATCTGAGCAGTTCTTC. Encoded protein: CASSSLAGSTSEQFF. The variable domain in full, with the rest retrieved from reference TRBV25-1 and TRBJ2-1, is EADIYQTPRYLVIGTGKKITLECSQTMGHDKMYWYQQDPGMELHLIHYSYGVNSTEKGDLSSESTVSRIRTEHFPLTLESARPSHTSQYLCASSSLAGSTSEQFFGPGTRLTVL.

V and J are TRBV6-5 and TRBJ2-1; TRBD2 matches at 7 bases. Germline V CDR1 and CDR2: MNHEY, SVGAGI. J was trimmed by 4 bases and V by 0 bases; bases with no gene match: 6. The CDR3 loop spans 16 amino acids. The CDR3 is CASSYSPAGSYNEQFF. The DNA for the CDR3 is TGTGCCAGCAGTTACTCGCCAGCGGGATCTTACAATGAGCAGTTCTTC.

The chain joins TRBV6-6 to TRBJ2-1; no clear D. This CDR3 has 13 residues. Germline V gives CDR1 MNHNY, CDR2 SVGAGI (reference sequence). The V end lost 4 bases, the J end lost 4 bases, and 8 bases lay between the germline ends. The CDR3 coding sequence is TGTGCCAGCAGTTTCCGAGATTACAATGAGCAGTTCTTC. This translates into CASSFRDYNEQFF.

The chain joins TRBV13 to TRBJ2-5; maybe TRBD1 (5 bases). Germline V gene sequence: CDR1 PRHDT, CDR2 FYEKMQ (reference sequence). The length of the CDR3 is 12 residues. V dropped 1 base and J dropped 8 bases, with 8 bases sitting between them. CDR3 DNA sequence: TGTGCCAGCAGCTTAGCGTGGGGCACCCAGTACTTC. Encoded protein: CASSLAWGTQYF.

CDR3 loop: CASSVMLAGGEQFF. The CDR3 nucleotides read TGTGCCAGCAGCGTGATGCTAGCGGGGGGCGAGCAGTTCTTC. The rearrangement links TRBV2 to TRBJ2-1; 11 bases fit TRBD2. After removal of 6 bases from V and 10 bases from J, the junction contained 8 bases not matched to a gene. This CDR3 comprises 14 residues. The V gene's germline CDR1 is SNHLY and CDR2 FYNNEI.

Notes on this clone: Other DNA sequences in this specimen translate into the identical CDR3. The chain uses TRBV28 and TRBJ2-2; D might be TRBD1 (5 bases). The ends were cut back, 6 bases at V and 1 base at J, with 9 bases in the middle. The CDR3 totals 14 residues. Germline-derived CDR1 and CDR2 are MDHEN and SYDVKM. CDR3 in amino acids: CASSRTGNTGELFF. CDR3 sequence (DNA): TGTGCCAGCAGCCGTACAGGGAACACCGGGGAGCTGTTTTTT.

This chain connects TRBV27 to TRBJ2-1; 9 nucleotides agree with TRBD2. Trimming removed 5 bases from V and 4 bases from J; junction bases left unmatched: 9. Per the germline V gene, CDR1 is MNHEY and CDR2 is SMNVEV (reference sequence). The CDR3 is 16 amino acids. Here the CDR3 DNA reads TGTGCCAGCAGTCTGATTAGCGGGAGAGCGTACAATGAGCAGTTCTTC. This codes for CASSLISGRAYNEQFF.

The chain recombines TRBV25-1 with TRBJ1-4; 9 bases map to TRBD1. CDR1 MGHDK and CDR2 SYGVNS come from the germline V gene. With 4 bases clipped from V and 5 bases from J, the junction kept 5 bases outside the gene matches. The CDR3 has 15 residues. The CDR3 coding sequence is TGTGCCAGCAGTGCACCGGGACAGGGAAATGAAAAACTGTTTTTT. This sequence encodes CASSAPGQGNEKLFF.

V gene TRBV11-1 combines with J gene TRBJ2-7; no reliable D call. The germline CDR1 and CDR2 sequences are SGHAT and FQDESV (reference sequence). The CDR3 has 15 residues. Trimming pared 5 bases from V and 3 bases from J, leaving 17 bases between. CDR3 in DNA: TGTGCCAGCAGCCGCAAGGGATTCCCCCACTACGAGCAGTACTTC. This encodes CASSRKGFPHYEQYF.

The CDR3: CASSPGTDQETQYF. CDR3 nucleotide sequence: TGCGCCAGCAGCCCCGGGACAGATCAAGAGACCCAGTACTTC. The J gene is TRBJ2-5, the V gene TRBV5-1; 7 nucleotides line up with TRBD1. The V segment lost 4 bases and the J segment 2 bases; nucleotides outside the gene matches: 5. Germline V lookup: CDR1 SGHRS, CDR2 YFSETQ. CDR3 length: 14 amino acids. The full variable domain, rest sourced from reference TRBV5-1 and TRBJ2-5, is KAGVTQTPRYLIKTRGQQVTLSCSPISGHRSVSWYQQTPGQGLQFLFEYFSETQRNKGNFPGRFSGRQFSNSRSEMNVSTLELGDSALYLCASSPGTDQETQYFGPGTRLLVL.

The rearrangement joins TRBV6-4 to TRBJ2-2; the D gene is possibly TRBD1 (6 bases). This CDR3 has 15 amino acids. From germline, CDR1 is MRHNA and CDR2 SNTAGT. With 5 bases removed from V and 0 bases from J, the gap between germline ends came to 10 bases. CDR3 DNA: TGTGCCAGCAGTCAAAGGACAGCGAACACCGGGGAGCTGTTTTTT. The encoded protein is CASSQRTANTGELFF.

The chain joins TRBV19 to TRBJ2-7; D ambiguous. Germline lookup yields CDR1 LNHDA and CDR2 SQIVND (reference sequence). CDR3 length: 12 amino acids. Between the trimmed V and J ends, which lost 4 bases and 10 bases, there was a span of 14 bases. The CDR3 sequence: CASSTGSSLQYF. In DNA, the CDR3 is TGTGCCAGTAGTACAGGATCCTCACTACAGTACTTC.

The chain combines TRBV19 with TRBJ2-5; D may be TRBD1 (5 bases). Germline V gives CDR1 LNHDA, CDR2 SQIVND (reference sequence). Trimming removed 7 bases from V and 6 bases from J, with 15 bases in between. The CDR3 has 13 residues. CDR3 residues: CASKLSGRKTQYF. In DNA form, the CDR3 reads TGTGCCAGTAAGCTGTCAGGGCGAAAGACCCAGTACTTC.

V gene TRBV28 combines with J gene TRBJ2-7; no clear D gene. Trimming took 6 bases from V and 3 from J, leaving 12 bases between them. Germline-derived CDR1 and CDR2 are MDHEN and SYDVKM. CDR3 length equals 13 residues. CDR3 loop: CASSHLPGYEQYF. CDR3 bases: TGTGCCAGCAGCCACCTCCCGGGCTACGAGCAGTACTTC.

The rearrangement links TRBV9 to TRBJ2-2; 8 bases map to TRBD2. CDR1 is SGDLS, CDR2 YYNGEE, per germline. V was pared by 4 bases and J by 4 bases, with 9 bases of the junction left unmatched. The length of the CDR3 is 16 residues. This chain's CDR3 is CASSKGREVRTGELFF. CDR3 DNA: TGTGCCAGCAGCAAAGGGCGGGAGGTTCGCACCGGGGAGCTGTTTTTT.

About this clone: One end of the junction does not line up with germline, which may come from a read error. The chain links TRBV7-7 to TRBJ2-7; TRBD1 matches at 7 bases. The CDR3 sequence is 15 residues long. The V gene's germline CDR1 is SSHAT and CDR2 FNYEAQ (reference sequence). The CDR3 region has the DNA TGTGCTAGCAGCTTAGCACGTTCCCGGGACAGCGAGCAGTACTTC. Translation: CASSLARSRDSEQYF.

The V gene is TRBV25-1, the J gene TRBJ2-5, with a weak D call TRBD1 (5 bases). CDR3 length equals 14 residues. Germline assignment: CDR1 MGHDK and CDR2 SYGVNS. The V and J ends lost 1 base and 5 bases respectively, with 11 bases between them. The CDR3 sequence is CASSESRDGETQYF. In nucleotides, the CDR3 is TGTGCCAGCAGTGAATCCAGGGATGGGGAGACCCAGTACTTC.

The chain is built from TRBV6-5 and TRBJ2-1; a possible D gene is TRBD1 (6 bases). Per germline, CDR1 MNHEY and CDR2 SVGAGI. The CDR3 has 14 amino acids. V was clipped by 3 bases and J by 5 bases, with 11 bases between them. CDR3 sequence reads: CASSYSTGNNEQFF. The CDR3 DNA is TGTGCCAGCAGTTATTCAACAGGGAACAATGAGCAGTTCTTC.

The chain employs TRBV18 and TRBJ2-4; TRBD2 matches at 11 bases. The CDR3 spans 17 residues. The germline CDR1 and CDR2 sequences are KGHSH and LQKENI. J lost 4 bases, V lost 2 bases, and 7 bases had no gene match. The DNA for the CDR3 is TGTGCCAGCTCACCAGGGCTAGCGGGAGGCGAGAAAAACATTCAGTACTTC. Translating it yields CASSPGLAGGEKNIQYF.

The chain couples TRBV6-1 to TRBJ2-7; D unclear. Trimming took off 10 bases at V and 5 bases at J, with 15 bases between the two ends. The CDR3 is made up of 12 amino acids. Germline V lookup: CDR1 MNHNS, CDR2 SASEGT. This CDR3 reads CATQFWSHEQYF. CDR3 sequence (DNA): TGTGCCACCCAATTTTGGAGCCACGAGCAGTACTTC.